This is a list of T cell receptor beta chains from one sample in a study of cytomegalovirus exposure and HLA in healthy donors. Assay: immunoSEQ multiplex PCR; the TCRdb copy retains only in-frame clones and omits some. This table holds around 110,000 clones, roughly 79% found once. Source material: PBMCs. The receptors come from a woman aged 30 to 39 in good health and CMV-seronegative. Both conserved end residues are part of each CDR3. Each record gives: J gene, V gene, D gene, clone size, CDR3 protein, CDR3 DNA. The D gene is left open where the match is weak. The size of a clone is reported for some rows only, either as once, few or many, or as a class for expanded clones.

j_call: TRBJ1-5; v_call: TRBV23-1; d_call: NA; clone_size: NA; cdr3_aa: CASSRHRVGNQPQHF; cdr3_nt: TGCGCCAGCAGTCGACACAGGGTGGGCAATCAGCCCCAGCATTTT
j_call: TRBJ2-7; v_call: TRBV25-1; d_call: NA; clone_size: NA; cdr3_aa: CASSPQGGAQYF; cdr3_nt: TGTGCCAGCAGCCCCCAGGGGGGAGCTCAGTACTTC
j_call: TRBJ1-1; v_call: TRBV28; d_call: TRBD1; clone_size: NA; cdr3_aa: CASSLTRTGGTEAFF; cdr3_nt: TGTGCCAGCAGTTTAACGCGGACAGGGGGCACTGAAGCTTTCTTT
j_call: TRBJ2-7; v_call: TRBV19; d_call: TRBD1; clone_size: NA; cdr3_aa: CASSPSGTEYEQYF; cdr3_nt: TGTGCCAGTAGCCCTTCCGGGACAGAGTACGAGCAGTACTTC
j_call: TRBJ2-7; v_call: TRBV27; d_call: TRBD2; clone_size: few; cdr3_aa: CASSLSGSAYEQYF; cdr3_nt: TGTGCCAGCAGTTTAAGCGGGAGCGCCTACGAGCAGTACTTC
j_call: TRBJ2-3; v_call: TRBV5-5; d_call: NA; clone_size: NA; cdr3_aa: CASWGELGRRGTQYF; cdr3_nt: TGTGCCAGCTGGGGGGAGCTTGGACGGCGTGGTACGCAGTATTTT
j_call: TRBJ2-3; v_call: TRBV11-3; d_call: NA; clone_size: NA; cdr3_aa: CASNSYLTEDTDTQYF; cdr3_nt: TGTGCCAGCAACTCATACTTAACGGAGGACACAGATACGCAGTATTTT
j_call: TRBJ2-5; v_call: TRBV7-2; d_call: TRBD2; clone_size: NA; cdr3_aa: CASSPVAGGPGETQYF; cdr3_nt: TGTGCCAGCAGCCCAGTAGCGGGAGGGCCCGGAGAGACCCAGTACTTC
j_call: TRBJ1-2; v_call: TRBV10-2; d_call: NA; clone_size: few; cdr3_aa: CASADRGVSYGYTF; cdr3_nt: TGCGCCAGCGCGGACAGAGGGGTATCCTATGGCTACACCTTC
j_call: TRBJ2-2; v_call: TRBV7-9; d_call: TRBD1; clone_size: NA; cdr3_aa: CSSSLGALQGRDTGELFF; cdr3_nt: TGTTCCAGCAGCTTAGGCGCGCTACAGGGGCGAGACACCGGGGAGCTGTTTTTT
j_call: TRBJ2-7; v_call: TRBV6-6; d_call: TRBD2; clone_size: NA; cdr3_aa: CASSPPSGRVHEQYF; cdr3_nt: TGTGCCAGCAGTCCCCCTAGCGGGAGGGTTCACGAGCAGTACTTC
j_call: TRBJ1-4; v_call: TRBV27; d_call: NA; clone_size: NA; cdr3_aa: CASSSGLSLGKLFF; cdr3_nt: TGTGCCAGCAGTTCCGGACTGTCTTTGGGGAAACTGTTTTTT
j_call: TRBJ1-1; v_call: TRBV28; d_call: NA; clone_size: NA; cdr3_aa: CASSLRVGGTEAFF; cdr3_nt: TGTGCCAGCAGTTTAAGGGTTGGGGGGACTGAAGCTTTCTTT
j_call: TRBJ2-5; v_call: TRBV10-2; d_call: TRBD1; clone_size: NA; cdr3_aa: CASRTGGETQYF; cdr3_nt: TGCGCCAGCAGGACAGGGGGAGAGACCCAGTACTTC
j_call: TRBJ2-1; v_call: TRBV6-4; d_call: TRBD2; clone_size: NA; cdr3_aa: CASSVLAGGPNEQFF; cdr3_nt: TGTGCCAGCAGTGTCCTAGCGGGAGGGCCGAATGAGCAGTTCTTC
j_call: TRBJ1-5; v_call: TRBV25-1; d_call: TRBD1; clone_size: NA; cdr3_aa: CASLLGDREDQPQHF; cdr3_nt: TGTGCCAGCTTACTAGGGGACAGGGAGGACCAGCCCCAGCATTTT
j_call: TRBJ2-7; v_call: TRBV4-1; d_call: TRBD2; clone_size: NA; cdr3_aa: CASSLGLAGHSYEQYF; cdr3_nt: TGCGCCAGCAGCCTGGGACTAGCGGGTCATTCCTACGAGCAGTACTTC
j_call: TRBJ2-3; v_call: TRBV5-1; d_call: NA; clone_size: NA; cdr3_aa: CASSDRGVSADTQYF; cdr3_nt: TGCGCCAGCAGCGACAGAGGAGTATCCGCAGATACGCAGTATTTT
j_call: TRBJ1-1; v_call: TRBV19; d_call: NA; clone_size: NA; cdr3_aa: CASSAGRVVNTEAFF; cdr3_nt: TGTGCCAGTTCAGCGGGGCGAGTAGTGAACACTGAAGCTTTCTTT
j_call: TRBJ2-5; v_call: TRBV5-1; d_call: TRBD1; clone_size: NA; cdr3_aa: CASSPGQGKETQYF; cdr3_nt: TGCGCCAGCAGCCCGGGACAGGGGAAAGAGACCCAGTACTTC
j_call: TRBJ2-7; v_call: TRBV5-6; d_call: NA; clone_size: few; cdr3_aa: CASTLTGGSYEQYF; cdr3_nt: TGTGCCAGCACACTAACCGGGGGAAGCTACGAGCAGTACTTC
j_call: TRBJ2-3; v_call: TRBV7-2; d_call: TRBD2; clone_size: NA; cdr3_aa: CASRPGLAADTQYF; cdr3_nt: TGTGCCAGCAGACCGGGACTAGCGGCAGATACGCAGTATTTT
j_call: TRBJ2-1; v_call: TRBV28; d_call: NA; clone_size: few; cdr3_aa: CASSSDNEQFF; cdr3_nt: TGTGCCAGCAGTTCCGACAATGAGCAGTTCTTC
j_call: TRBJ2-3; v_call: TRBV28; d_call: NA; clone_size: NA; cdr3_aa: CASSLPALTSTDTQYF; cdr3_nt: TGTGCCAGCAGCCTCCCCGCACTCACTAGCACAGATACGCAGTATTTT
j_call: TRBJ1-4; v_call: TRBV28; d_call: TRBD1; clone_size: NA; cdr3_aa: CASRSGTATNEKLFF; cdr3_nt: TGTGCCAGCCGCTCCGGGACAGCAACTAATGAAAAACTGTTTTTT
j_call: TRBJ2-7; v_call: TRBV4-1; d_call: NA; clone_size: NA; cdr3_aa: CASSQDQIRSEQYF; cdr3_nt: TGCGCCAGCAGCCAAGATCAAATTAGAAGCGAGCAGTACTTC
j_call: TRBJ2-3; v_call: TRBV6-6; d_call: TRBD1; clone_size: NA; cdr3_aa: CASNDVGQGFTDTQYF; cdr3_nt: TGTGCCAGCAACGACGTTGGACAGGGTTTCACAGATACGCAGTATTTT
j_call: TRBJ2-7; v_call: TRBV29-1; d_call: TRBD2; clone_size: NA; cdr3_aa: CSVESAGDYEQYF; cdr3_nt: TGCAGCGTTGAATCCGCGGGAGACTACGAGCAGTACTTC
j_call: TRBJ1-1; v_call: TRBV28; d_call: NA; clone_size: NA; cdr3_aa: CASIDSARTEAFF; cdr3_nt: TGTGCCAGCATAGACAGCGCGAGAACTGAAGCTTTCTTT
j_call: TRBJ2-3; v_call: TRBV5-6; d_call: TRBD2; clone_size: NA; cdr3_aa: CASSSSGRANTDTQYF; cdr3_nt: TGTGCCAGCAGCTCAAGCGGGAGGGCTAACACAGATACGCAGTATTTT
j_call: TRBJ2-7; v_call: TRBV11-2; d_call: TRBD2; clone_size: NA; cdr3_aa: CASSLGTSGFYEQYF; cdr3_nt: TGTGCCAGCAGCTTAGGGACTAGCGGGTTCTACGAGCAGTACTTC
j_call: TRBJ2-7; v_call: TRBV7-2; d_call: NA; clone_size: NA; cdr3_aa: CASSLVADNEQYF; cdr3_nt: TGTGCCAGCAGCTTAGTAGCGGACAACGAGCAGTACTTC
j_call: TRBJ2-7; v_call: TRBV7-8; d_call: TRBD1; clone_size: NA; cdr3_aa: CASSLAGTAYEQYF; cdr3_nt: TGTGCCAGCAGCTTAGCGGGGACAGCCTACGAGCAGTACTTC
j_call: TRBJ1-2; v_call: TRBV28; d_call: NA; clone_size: NA; cdr3_aa: CASSSRGRDGYTF; cdr3_nt: TGTGCCAGCAGTTCCAGGGGTCGGGATGGCTACACCTTC
j_call: TRBJ2-3; v_call: TRBV18; d_call: TRBD2; clone_size: NA; cdr3_aa: CASSPTGGSDTQYF; cdr3_nt: TGTGCCAGCTCACCCACGGGAGGGTCAGATACGCAGTATTTT
j_call: TRBJ2-3; v_call: TRBV27; d_call: NA; clone_size: NA; cdr3_aa: CASSLSSPTDTQYF; cdr3_nt: TGTGCCAGCAGTTTATCTAGCCCCACAGATACGCAGTATTTT
j_call: TRBJ2-2; v_call: TRBV9; d_call: NA; clone_size: once; cdr3_aa: CASSTLQGAAGELFF; cdr3_nt: TGTGCCAGCAGCACCTTACAGGGAGCGGCCGGGGAGCTGTTTTTT
j_call: TRBJ1-1; v_call: TRBV7-7; d_call: NA; clone_size: NA; cdr3_aa: CASSSRLDTEAFF; cdr3_nt: TGTGCTAGCAGCTCCCGCCTAGACACTGAAGCTTTCTTT
j_call: TRBJ2-3; v_call: TRBV5-8; d_call: NA; clone_size: NA; cdr3_aa: CASSLRADTQYF; cdr3_nt: TGTGCCAGCAGCTTGAGAGCAGATACGCAGTATTTT
j_call: TRBJ2-7; v_call: TRBV27; d_call: TRBD2; clone_size: NA; cdr3_aa: CATKQEAGGPEQYF; cdr3_nt: TGTGCCACCAAACAGGAAGCGGGAGGGCCCGAGCAGTACTTC
j_call: TRBJ2-3; v_call: TRBV9; d_call: TRBD2; clone_size: NA; cdr3_aa: CASSVAGGITDTQYF; cdr3_nt: TGTGCCAGCAGCGTTGCGGGAGGGATAACAGATACGCAGTATTTT
j_call: TRBJ2-3; v_call: TRBV7-9; d_call: TRBD1; clone_size: NA; cdr3_aa: CASSPTSGQARDTQYF; cdr3_nt: TGCGCCAGCAGCCCGACCTCGGGACAGGCTAGAGATACGCAGTATTTT
j_call: TRBJ2-7; v_call: TRBV9; d_call: NA; clone_size: NA; cdr3_aa: CASSVDPLRELNEQYF; cdr3_nt: TGTGCCAGCAGCGTGGATCCTTTACGGGAGCTCAACGAGCAGTACTTC
j_call: TRBJ2-7; v_call: TRBV6-1; d_call: TRBD1; clone_size: NA; cdr3_aa: CASSETGSYEQYF; cdr3_nt: TGTGCCAGCAGTGAGACAGGGTCATACGAGCAGTACTTC
j_call: TRBJ2-3; v_call: TRBV28; d_call: NA; clone_size: NA; cdr3_aa: CASSFSGGSTDTQYF; cdr3_nt: TGTGCCAGCAGTTTTAGCGGCGGAAGCACAGATACGCAGTATTTT
j_call: TRBJ1-2; v_call: TRBV6-4; d_call: NA; clone_size: NA; cdr3_aa: CASSERGGEDYGYTF; cdr3_nt: TGTGCCAGCAGTGAGAGAGGGGGTGAGGACTATGGCTACACCTTC
j_call: TRBJ1-5; v_call: TRBV5-1; d_call: NA; clone_size: few; cdr3_aa: CASSWGEANQPQHF; cdr3_nt: TGCGCCAGCAGCTGGGGGGAAGCCAATCAGCCCCAGCATTTT
j_call: TRBJ2-1; v_call: TRBV6-6; d_call: NA; clone_size: NA; cdr3_aa: CASSYLPQGEQFF; cdr3_nt: TGTGCCAGCAGTTACCTCCCCCAGGGTGAGCAGTTCTTC
j_call: TRBJ2-7; v_call: TRBV5-4; d_call: TRBD2; clone_size: few; cdr3_aa: CASSLRTSVEQYF; cdr3_nt: TGTGCCAGCAGCCTTAGGACTAGCGTCGAGCAGTACTTC
j_call: TRBJ1-2; v_call: TRBV18; d_call: NA; clone_size: NA; cdr3_aa: CASSPSAANYGYTF; cdr3_nt: TGTGCCAGCTCACCCTCGGCGGCTAACTATGGCTACACCTTC
j_call: TRBJ1-2; v_call: TRBV21-1; d_call: NA; clone_size: NA; cdr3_aa: CASSLNPTGGNGYTF; cdr3_nt: TGTGCCAGCAGCCTAAACCCTACAGGAGGGAATGGCTACACCTTC
j_call: TRBJ2-3; v_call: TRBV7-9; d_call: NA; clone_size: NA; cdr3_aa: CASSFTGGRDTQYF; cdr3_nt: TGTGCCAGCAGCTTTACCGGTGGTCGGGATACGCAGTATTTT
j_call: TRBJ2-1; v_call: TRBV19; d_call: NA; clone_size: NA; cdr3_aa: CASSIWGGIHNEQFF; cdr3_nt: TGTGCCAGTAGTATATGGGGGGGCATCCACAATGAGCAGTTCTTC
j_call: TRBJ1-5; v_call: TRBV19; d_call: TRBD1; clone_size: NA; cdr3_aa: CASSHSTGGNQPQHF; cdr3_nt: TGTGCCAGTAGTCATTCGACAGGGGGCAATCAGCCCCAGCATTTT
j_call: TRBJ1-5; v_call: TRBV18; d_call: NA; clone_size: NA; cdr3_aa: CASSPLEMNQPQHF; cdr3_nt: TGTGCCAGCTCGCCCTTAGAGATGAATCAGCCCCAGCATTTT
j_call: TRBJ2-3; v_call: TRBV7-3; d_call: TRBD2; clone_size: NA; cdr3_aa: CASSPGLAGLVTDTQYF; cdr3_nt: TGTGCCAGCAGCCCAGGACTAGCGGGACTGGTCACAGATACGCAGTATTTT
j_call: TRBJ2-3; v_call: TRBV20-1; d_call: NA; clone_size: few; cdr3_aa: CSAPRTDTQYF; cdr3_nt: TGCAGTGCTCCCCGGACAGATACGCAGTATTTT
j_call: TRBJ1-1; v_call: TRBV11-2; d_call: TRBD1; clone_size: NA; cdr3_aa: CASSLVEGAEAFF; cdr3_nt: TGTGCCAGCAGCTTAGTTGAGGGGGCGGAAGCTTTCTTT